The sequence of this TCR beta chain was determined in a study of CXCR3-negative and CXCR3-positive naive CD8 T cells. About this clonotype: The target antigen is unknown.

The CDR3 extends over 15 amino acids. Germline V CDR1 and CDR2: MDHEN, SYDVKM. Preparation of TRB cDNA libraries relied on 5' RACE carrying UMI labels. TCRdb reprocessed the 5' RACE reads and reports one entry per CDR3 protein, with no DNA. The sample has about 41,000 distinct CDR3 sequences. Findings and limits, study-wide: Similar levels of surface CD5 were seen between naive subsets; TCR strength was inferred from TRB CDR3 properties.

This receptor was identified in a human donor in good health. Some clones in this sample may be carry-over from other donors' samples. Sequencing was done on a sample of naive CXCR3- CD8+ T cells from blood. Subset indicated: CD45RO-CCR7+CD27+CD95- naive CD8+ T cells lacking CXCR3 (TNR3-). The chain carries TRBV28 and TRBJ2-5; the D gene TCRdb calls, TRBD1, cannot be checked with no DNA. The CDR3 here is CASSFPGPFQETQYF.